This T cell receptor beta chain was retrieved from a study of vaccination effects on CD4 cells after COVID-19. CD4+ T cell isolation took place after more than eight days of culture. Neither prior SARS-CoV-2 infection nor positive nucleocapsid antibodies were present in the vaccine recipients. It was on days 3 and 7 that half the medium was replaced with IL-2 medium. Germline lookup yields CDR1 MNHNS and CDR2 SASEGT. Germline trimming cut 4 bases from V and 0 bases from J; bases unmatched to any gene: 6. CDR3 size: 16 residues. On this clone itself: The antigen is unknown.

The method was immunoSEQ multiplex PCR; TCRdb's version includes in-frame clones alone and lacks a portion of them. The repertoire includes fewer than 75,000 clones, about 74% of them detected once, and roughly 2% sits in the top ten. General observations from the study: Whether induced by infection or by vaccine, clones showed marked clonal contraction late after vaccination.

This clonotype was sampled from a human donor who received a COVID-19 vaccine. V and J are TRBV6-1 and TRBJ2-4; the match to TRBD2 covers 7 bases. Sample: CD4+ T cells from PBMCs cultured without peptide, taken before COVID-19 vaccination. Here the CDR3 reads CASSVSGGLAKNIQYF. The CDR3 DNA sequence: TGTGCCAGCAGTGTCTCGGGAGGCCTAGCCAAAAACATTCAGTACTTC.